The entry below describes one T cell receptor beta chain. Its cognate antigen is unknown. V lost 7 bases and J lost 3, with 10 bases in between. The CDR3 spans 12 residues. Germline loops: CDR1 LNHDA, CDR2 SQIVND (reference sequence). The data belong to a study of OX40 agonist ivuxolimab in advanced cancers. Whole-study context: Patients were given ivuxolimab, an antibody that agonizes OX40 (CD134). Whole-study results and caveats: At 0.1 to 3.0 mg/kg and by week 6, CD4+ and CD8+ T cells in the blood had expanded clonally. Some nonresponders additionally presented with little normalized T-cell clonal expansion.

Systemic immunosuppression or a history of autoimmune disease excluded patients. TCRdb's table, derived via immunoSEQ multiplex PCR, lists solely in-frame clones and lacks some. The table includes approximately 54,000 clones, less than 95% detected once. Sequenced material: CD4+ or CD8+ T cells sorted from blood, taken in a trial of the OX40 agonist ivuxolimab. The genes are TRBV19 and TRBJ2-7, with D hard to call. The sequence came from an adult with an advanced solid tumor such as melanoma, head and neck, liver or kidney cancer. In DNA, the CDR3 is TGTGCCAGTACGAACAGCCACTACGAGCAGTACTTC. This encodes CASTNSHYEQYF.